These 24 T cell receptor beta chains were sequenced from one sample in a study of cytomegalovirus exposure and HLA in healthy donors. Vbeta (60) and Jbeta (13) primers were used in the PCR. Libraries were prepared by immunoSEQ multiplex PCR; TCRdb keeps only in-frame clonotypes and omits some of them. This sample carries about 200,000 clones, 70% of them seen once, and the ten largest clones take roughly 2.5%. Material: PBMCs. The receptor set was obtained from a man aged 35-49 years in good health and CMV-seropositive.

The CDR3 DNA sequence: TGTGCCAGCAGCGAGGACAATGCCAACTATGGCTACACCTTC. This encodes CASSEDNANYGYTF. The chain carries TRBV9 and TRBJ1-2; D perhaps matches TRBD1 (5 bases). This CDR3 is 14 amino acids long. Deletions cut 3 bases from V and 2 bases from J, with 11 bases between. CDR1 is SGDLS, CDR2 YYNGEE, per germline.

The V and J genes are TRBV7-6 and TRBJ1-4, with a possible D match to TRBD1 (5 bases). The CDR3 totals 14 residues. Germline CDR1 reads SGHVS; CDR2 reads FNYEAQ. The V gene lost 2 bases and the J gene lost 6 bases, with 10 bases spanning the gap. DNA for the CDR3: TGTGCCAGCAGCTTATGGGCCAGGGATGAAAAACTGTTTTTT. Its protein is CASSLWARDEKLFF. Filled out from reference TRBV7-6 and TRBJ1-4, the complete variable domain reads GAGVSQSPRYKVTKRGQDVALRCDPISGHVSLYWYRQALGQGPEFLTYFNYEAQQDKSGLPNDRFSAERPEGSISTLTIQRTEQRDSAMYRCASSLWARDEKLFFGSGTQLSVL.

The chain employs TRBV5-4 and TRBJ2-1; 7 nucleotides match TRBD2. CDR3 size: 16 residues. The V gene end was trimmed by 0 bases and the J gene end by 0 bases; junction bases not matched to a gene: 3. Germline V CDR1 and CDR2: SGHNT, YYREEE (reference sequence). Here the CDR3 reads CASSLGGGGSYNEQFF. The CDR3 bases are TGTGCCAGCAGCTTGGGAGGCGGGGGCTCCTACAATGAGCAGTTCTTC. The whole variable domain, remainder taken from reference TRBV5-4 and TRBJ2-1, is ETGVTQSPTHLIKTRGQQVTLRCSSQSGHNTVSWYQQALGQGPQFIFQYYREEENGRGNFPPRFSGLQFPNYSSELNVNALELDDSALYLCASSLGGGGSYNEQFFGPGTRLTVL.

DNA of the CDR3: TGTGCCAGCAGCTTAGGCGCGGGTAATTCACCCCTCCACTTT. Encoded protein: CASSLGAGNSPLHF. J is TRBJ1-6 and V is TRBV7-6; D is uncertain. The V and J ends lost 1 base and 6 bases respectively, with 7 bases between them. The length of the CDR3 is 14 residues. Germline V gives CDR1 SGHVS, CDR2 FNYEAQ.

V and J are TRBV4-1 and TRBJ2-3; TRBD1 matches 11 bases. CDR1 is MGHRA, CDR2 YSYEKL, per germline. V shed 3 bases, J shed 2 bases, and the junction held 1 base outside the gene matches. The CDR3 is 15 amino acids. CDR3 amino acids: CASSQGQGVTDTQYF. CDR3 in DNA: TGCGCCAGCAGCCAGGGACAGGGGGTCACAGATACGCAGTATTTT.

The rearrangement joins TRBV27 to TRBJ2-1, with 9 bases matching TRBD2. This CDR3 region has 20 residues. Germline trimming cut 4 bases from V and 3 bases from J; bases unmatched to any gene: 19. Germline V gene sequence: CDR1 MNHEY, CDR2 SMNVEV (reference sequence). The CDR3 DNA reads as TGTGCCAGCAGTTCGATCAATCCCCTTATAGCGGGGGTAGTCTACAATGAGCAGTTCTTC. Encoded protein: CASSSINPLIAGVVYNEQFF.

This rearrangement joins TRBV29-1 to TRBJ2-5; the match to TRBD2 covers 9 bases. The J call could be wrong; TRBJ2-7 is a better fit for the DNA end. The CDR3 runs to 13 residues. Per the germline V gene, CDR1 is SQVTM and CDR2 is ANQGSEA. CDR3 DNA sequence: TGCAGCGCCAAGAGCGGGGGGATCTACGAGCAGTACTTC. It codes for CSAKSGGIYEQYF.

V is TRBV5-6 and J is TRBJ2-7; 10 bases agree with TRBD2. This CDR3 is 14 amino acids long. Germline trimming cut 2 bases from V and 4 bases from J; bases unmatched to any gene: 3. Germline assignment: CDR1 SGHDT and CDR2 YYEEEE. CDR3 sequence: CASSLLAGIYEQYF. The CDR3 nucleotides read TGTGCCAGCAGCTTACTAGCGGGGATATACGAGCAGTACTTC.

J is TRBJ2-3 and V is TRBV2; 8 nucleotides agree with TRBD2. CDR1 SNHLY and CDR2 FYNNEI come from the germline V gene. The CDR3 sequence is 14 residues long. With 7 bases clipped from V and 5 bases from J, the junction kept 8 bases outside the gene matches. The CDR3 region has the DNA TGTGCCAGCATCCCCGGGGGGGCGGGAGATACGCAGTATTTT. It translates to CASIPGGAGDTQYF.

As for this clone: Other nucleotide sequences from this sample produce the same CDR3. V usage is TRBV6-5 and J usage is TRBJ1-1; D ambiguous. V was cut by 2 bases and J by 8 bases, with 9 bases left in between. The CDR3 is 12 amino acids. From germline, CDR1 is MNHEY and CDR2 SVGAGI. CDR3 sequence: CASSYEGTEAFF. CDR3 in DNA: TGTGCCAGCAGTTACGAGGGTACCGAAGCTTTCTTT.

CDR3 loop: CASSVDGEPNQPQHF. CDR3 in DNA: TGTGCCAGCAGCGTAGACGGAGAGCCCAATCAGCCCCAGCATTTT. J is TRBJ1-5 and V is TRBV9; D ambiguous. Per the germline V gene, CDR1 is SGDLS and CDR2 is YYNGEE. V lost 0 bases and J lost 3, with 10 bases in between. The CDR3 contains 15 residues.

The chain carries TRBV5-6 and TRBJ2-3; D is possibly TRBD2 (6 bases). CDR1 is SGHDT, CDR2 YYEEEE, per germline. The germline V and J ends were trimmed by 8 bases and 6 bases, with 22 bases remaining between them. CDR3 length equals 15 residues. CDR3 coding DNA: TGTGCCAGAGCTTGTTTTGGGGGACGGGGGGATACGCAGTATTTT. Translation: CARACFGGRGDTQYF.

The V call is TRBV6-6, the J call TRBJ1-1; perhaps TRBD1 as D (5 bases). Germline lookup yields CDR1 MNHNY and CDR2 SVGAGI (reference sequence). The CDR3 runs 15 residues. Trimming removed 6 bases from V and 6 bases from J, with 20 bases in between. As DNA, the CDR3 is TGTGCCAGCAGCATCGGCGGGGGTACAAAGGCTGAAGCTTTCTTT. This translates into CASSIGGGTKAEAFF.

The gene calls are TRBV4-1 and TRBJ1-5; possibly TRBD1 for D (6 bases). Germline values: CDR1 MGHRA, CDR2 YSYEKL. The CDR3 is made up of 15 amino acids. Trimming removed 0 bases at V and 9 bases at J, with 15 bases between. Here the CDR3 reads CASSQDRQVARPQHF. The CDR3 DNA sequence: TGCGCCAGCAGCCAAGACCGACAGGTGGCTCGGCCCCAGCATTTT.

In this sample, this clone turned up once. The rearrangement links TRBV7-2 to TRBJ2-7, with D hard to call. Trimming pared 4 bases from V and 5 bases from J, leaving 6 bases between. The CDR3 spans 11 residues. CDR1 is SGHTA, CDR2 FQGNSA, per germline. The CDR3, as DNA: TGTGCCAGCAGCTACTCGGACGAGCAGTACTTC. Translating it yields CASSYSDEQYF.

As for this clone: One junction end does not reproduce the germline sequence, and a read error may be involved. The rearrangement links TRBV27 to TRBJ1-1; 8 nucleotides line up with TRBD1. Germline V CDR1 and CDR2: MNHEY, SMNVEV (reference sequence). The CDR3 has 19 residues. The CDR3 bases are TGTGCCAGCAGTTCCCCCACAAGGACAGGGCGAGGATGGAACCCTGAAGCTTTCTTT. Translation: CASSSPTRTGRGWNPEAFF.

The chain is built from TRBV28 and TRBJ1-2; tentatively, D is TRBD1 (5 bases). This CDR3 has 16 residues. Germline CDR1 and CDR2: MDHEN and SYDVKM. Trimming took 4 bases from V and 6 from J, leaving 21 bases between them. CDR3 coding DNA: TGTGCCAGCAGTTCCCCCCCCGAAGGGGTAGGCAATGGCTACACCTTC. Residues: CASSSPPEGVGNGYTF.

This chain uses TRBV6-5 with TRBJ1-1; D not certain. Germline CDR1 MNHEY, CDR2 SVGAGI. The CDR3 has 14 amino acids. V lost 5 bases and J lost 1, with 11 bases in between. DNA of the CDR3: TGTGCCAGCAGTGAAAGGCGGAAGAACACTGAAGCTTTCTTT. It translates to CASSERRKNTEAFF.

This sequence joins TRBV2 and TRBJ2-3, with 9 bases fitting TRBD2. This CDR3 region has 15 residues. The germline gives CDR1 SNHLY, CDR2 FYNNEI. V shed 5 bases, J shed 5 bases, and the junction held 8 bases outside the gene matches. In nucleotides, the CDR3 is TGTGCCAGCAGTTACCTAGCGGGGCGGGGAGATACGCAGTATTTT. Residues: CASSYLAGRGDTQYF. Based on the CDR3 plus reference TRBV2 and TRBJ2-3, the full variable domain is EPEVTQTPSHQVTQMGQEVILRCVPISNHLYFYWYRQILGQKVEFLVSFYNNEISEKSEIFDDQFSVERPDGSNFTLKIRSTKLEDSAMYFCASSYLAGRGDTQYFGPGTRLTVL.

The chain joins TRBV5-1 to TRBJ2-3, with D maybe TRBD1 (6 bases). Germline V gene data show CDR1 as SGHRS and CDR2 as YFSETQ. V was shortened by 4 bases and J by 1 base, with 13 bases between the two germline ends. The CDR3 has 15 amino acids. The CDR3 bases are TGCGCCAGCAGCCCAAGGGGGTTCGGCACAGATACGCAGTATTTT. It is translated as CASSPRGFGTDTQYF.

The rearrangement joins TRBV18 to TRBJ1-5, with no clear D. Between the trimmed V and J ends, which lost 4 bases and 1 base, there was a span of 14 bases. CDR3 length: 16 residues. Germline assignment: CDR1 KGHSH and CDR2 LQKENI. CDR3 sequence: CASSRSGRASNQPQHF. In DNA form, the CDR3 reads TGTGCCAGCTCACGCTCGGGAAGGGCCAGCAATCAGCCCCAGCATTTT.

The chain links TRBV4-1 to TRBJ1-5, with 9 bases that match TRBD1. Trimming cost V 6 bases and J 0 bases; bases outside gene matches: 6. This CDR3 spans 16 amino acids. Per the germline V gene, CDR1 is MGHRA and CDR2 is YSYEKL. The CDR3 loop is CASSPGTGYSNQPQHF. The CDR3 coding sequence is TGCGCCAGCAGTCCCGGGACAGGGTATAGCAATCAGCCCCAGCATTTT.

The V and J genes are TRBV5-8 and TRBJ1-1; no firm D call. Per germline, CDR1 SGHTS and CDR2 YDEGEE. The CDR3 has 12 amino acids. Trimming cost V 6 bases and J 8 bases, with 14 bases left between them. In nucleotides, the CDR3 is TGTGCCAGCACCGTTTCCCAACAGGAAGCTTTCTTT. This gives the protein CASTVSQQEAFF.

The V and J genes are TRBV4-1 and TRBJ1-2; 7 positions agree with TRBD1. Germline V gives CDR1 MGHRA, CDR2 YSYEKL. V shed 4 bases and J 4 bases; nucleotides not matched to a gene: 9. The CDR3 contains 15 residues. Written as DNA, the CDR3 is TGCGCCAGCAGCCCCGACGGGACAGAAGCCTATGGCTACACCTTC. Its translation is CASSPDGTEAYGYTF.